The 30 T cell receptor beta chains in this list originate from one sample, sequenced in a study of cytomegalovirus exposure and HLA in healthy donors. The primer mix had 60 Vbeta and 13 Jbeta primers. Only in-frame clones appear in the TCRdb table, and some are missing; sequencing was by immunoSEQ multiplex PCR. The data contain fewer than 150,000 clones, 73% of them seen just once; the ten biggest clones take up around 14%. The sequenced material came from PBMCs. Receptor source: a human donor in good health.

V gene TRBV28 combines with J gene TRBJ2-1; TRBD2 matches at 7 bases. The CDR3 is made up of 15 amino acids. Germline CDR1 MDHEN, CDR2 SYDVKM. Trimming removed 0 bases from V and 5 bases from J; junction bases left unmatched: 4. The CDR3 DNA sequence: TGTGCCAGCAGTTTATGGGGGGGGAGGGACAATGAGCAGTTCTTC. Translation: CASSLWGGRDNEQFF.

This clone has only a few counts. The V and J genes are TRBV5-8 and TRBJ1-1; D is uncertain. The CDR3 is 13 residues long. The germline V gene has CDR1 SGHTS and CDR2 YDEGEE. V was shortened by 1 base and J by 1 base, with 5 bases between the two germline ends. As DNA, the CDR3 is TGTGCCAGCAGCTTGTTGAGGAACACTGAAGCTTTCTTT. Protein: CASSLLRNTEAFF.

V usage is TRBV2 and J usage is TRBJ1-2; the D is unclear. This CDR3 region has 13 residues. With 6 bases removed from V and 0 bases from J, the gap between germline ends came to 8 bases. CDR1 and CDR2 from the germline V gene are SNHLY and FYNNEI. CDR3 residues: CASRNETNYGYTF. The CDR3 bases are TGTGCCAGCAGAAACGAGACTAACTATGGCTACACCTTC.

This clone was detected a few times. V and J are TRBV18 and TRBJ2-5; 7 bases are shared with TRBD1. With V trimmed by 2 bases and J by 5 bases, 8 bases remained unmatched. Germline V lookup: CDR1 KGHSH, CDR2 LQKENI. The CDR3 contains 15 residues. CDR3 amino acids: CASSPGQAGWETQYF. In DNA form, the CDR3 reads TGTGCCAGCTCACCAGGACAGGCCGGTTGGGAGACCCAGTACTTC.

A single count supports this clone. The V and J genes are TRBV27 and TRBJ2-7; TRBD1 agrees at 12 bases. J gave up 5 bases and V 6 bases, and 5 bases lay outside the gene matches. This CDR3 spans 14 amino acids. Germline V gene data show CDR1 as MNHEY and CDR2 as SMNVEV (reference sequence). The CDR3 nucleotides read TGTGCCAGCAGACCGGGACAGGGGGCACACGAGCAGTACTTC. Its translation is CASRPGQGAHEQYF.

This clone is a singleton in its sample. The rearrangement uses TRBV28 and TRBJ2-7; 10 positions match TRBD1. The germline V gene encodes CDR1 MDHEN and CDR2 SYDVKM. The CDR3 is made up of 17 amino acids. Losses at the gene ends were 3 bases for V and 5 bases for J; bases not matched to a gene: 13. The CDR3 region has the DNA TGTGCCAGCAGTTTTGAAATCATGACAGGGGGCGGGAACGAGCAGTACTTC. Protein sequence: CASSFEIMTGGGNEQYF.

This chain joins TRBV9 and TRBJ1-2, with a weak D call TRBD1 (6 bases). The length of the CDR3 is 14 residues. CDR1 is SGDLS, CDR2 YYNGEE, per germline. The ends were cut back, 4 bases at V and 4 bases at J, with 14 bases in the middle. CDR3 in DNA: TGTGCCAGCAGCACTTCAGGGGATGGCTATGGCTACACCTTC. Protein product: CASSTSGDGYGYTF.

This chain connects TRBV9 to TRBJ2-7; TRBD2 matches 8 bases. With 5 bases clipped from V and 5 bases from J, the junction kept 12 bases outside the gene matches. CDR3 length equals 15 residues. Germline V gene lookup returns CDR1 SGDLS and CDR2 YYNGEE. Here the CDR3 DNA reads TGTGCCAGCAGGGTTCCCTCCGGGGGGGCTAACGAGCAGTACTTC. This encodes CASRVPSGGANEQYF.

CDR3 sequence: CASSLPGDGYTF. The CDR3 coding sequence is TGTGCCAGCAGCTTACCCGGGGATGGCTACACCTTC. The chain carries TRBV13 and TRBJ1-2, with D hard to call. CDR1 and CDR2 (germline): PRHDT, FYEKMQ (reference sequence). V lost 2 bases to trimming and J lost 6 bases, with 7 bases between them. The CDR3 sequence is 12 residues long.

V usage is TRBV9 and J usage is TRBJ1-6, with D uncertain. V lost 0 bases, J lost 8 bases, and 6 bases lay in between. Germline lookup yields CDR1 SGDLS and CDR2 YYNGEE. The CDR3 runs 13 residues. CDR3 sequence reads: CASSVARDSPLHF. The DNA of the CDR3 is TGTGCCAGCAGCGTAGCCCGGGATTCACCCCTCCACTTT. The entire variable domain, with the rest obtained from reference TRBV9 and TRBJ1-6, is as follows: DSGVTQTPKHLITATGQRVTLRCSPRSGDLSVYWYQQSLDQGLQFLIQYYNGEERAKGNILERFSAQQFPDLHSELNLSSLELGDSALYFCASSVARDSPLHFGNGTRLTVT.

CDR3 loop: CASSEDGRGQYEQYF. DNA of the CDR3: TGTGCCAGCAGTGAGGACGGCAGGGGGCAGTACGAGCAGTACTTC. The chain combines TRBV28 with TRBJ2-7, with TRBD1 identical over 8 bases. The CDR3 length is 15 residues. Germline CDR1 and CDR2: MDHEN and SYDVKM. With V trimmed by 5 bases and J by 4 bases, 10 bases remained unmatched.

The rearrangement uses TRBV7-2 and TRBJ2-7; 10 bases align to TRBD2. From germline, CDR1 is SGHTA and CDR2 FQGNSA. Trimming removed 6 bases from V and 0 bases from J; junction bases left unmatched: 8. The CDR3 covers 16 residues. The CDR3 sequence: CASRKTSGPSSYEQYF. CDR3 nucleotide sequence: TGTGCCAGCAGGAAGACTAGCGGGCCCAGCTCCTACGAGCAGTACTTC.

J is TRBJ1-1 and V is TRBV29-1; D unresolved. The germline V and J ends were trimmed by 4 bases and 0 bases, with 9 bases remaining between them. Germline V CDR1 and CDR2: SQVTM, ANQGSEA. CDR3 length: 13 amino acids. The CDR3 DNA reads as TGCAGCGTTGTTACCAGATTGAACACTGAAGCTTTCTTT. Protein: CSVVTRLNTEAFF.

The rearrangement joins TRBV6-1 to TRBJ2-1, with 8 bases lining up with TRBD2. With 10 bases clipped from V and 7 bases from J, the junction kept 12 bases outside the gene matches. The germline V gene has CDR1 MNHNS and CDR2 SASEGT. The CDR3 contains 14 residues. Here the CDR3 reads CATLTSGQRNEQFF. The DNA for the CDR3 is TGTGCCACCCTTACTAGCGGCCAACGGAATGAGCAGTTCTTC.

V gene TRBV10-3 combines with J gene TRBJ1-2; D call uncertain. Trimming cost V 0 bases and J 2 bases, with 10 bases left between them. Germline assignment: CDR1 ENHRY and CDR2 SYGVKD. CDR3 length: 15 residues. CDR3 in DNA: TGTGCCATCAGTGAGTCGGTCAGCGGGAACTATGGCTACACCTTC. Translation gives CAISESVSGNYGYTF.

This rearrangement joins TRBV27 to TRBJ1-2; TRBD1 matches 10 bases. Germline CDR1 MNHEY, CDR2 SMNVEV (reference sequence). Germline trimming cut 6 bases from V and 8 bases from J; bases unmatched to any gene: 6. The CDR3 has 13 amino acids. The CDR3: CASRPGTGDGYTF. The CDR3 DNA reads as TGTGCCAGCAGGCCCGGGACAGGGGACGGCTACACCTTC.

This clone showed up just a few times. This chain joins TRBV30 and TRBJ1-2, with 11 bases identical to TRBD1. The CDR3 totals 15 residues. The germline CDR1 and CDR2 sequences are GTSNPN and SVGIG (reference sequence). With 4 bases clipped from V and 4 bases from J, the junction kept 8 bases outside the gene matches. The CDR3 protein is CAWIPPGQGVYGYTF. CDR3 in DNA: TGTGCCTGGATTCCTCCGGGACAGGGGGTCTATGGCTACACCTTC.

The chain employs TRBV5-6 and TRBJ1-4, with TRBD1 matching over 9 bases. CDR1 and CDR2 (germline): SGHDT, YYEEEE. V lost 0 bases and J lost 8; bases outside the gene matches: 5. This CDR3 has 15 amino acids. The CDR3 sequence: CASSLGTGVLEKLFF. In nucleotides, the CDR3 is TGTGCCAGCAGCTTGGGGACAGGGGTCCTAGAAAAACTGTTTTTT.

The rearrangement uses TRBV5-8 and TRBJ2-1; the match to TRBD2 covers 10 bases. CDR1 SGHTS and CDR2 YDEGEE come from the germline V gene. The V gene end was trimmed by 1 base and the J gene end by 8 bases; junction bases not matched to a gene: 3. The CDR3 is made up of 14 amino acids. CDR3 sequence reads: CASSLTSGTDEQFF. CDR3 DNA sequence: TGTGCCAGCAGCTTGACTAGCGGGACGGATGAGCAGTTCTTC.

Here the CDR3 reads CASRPSVADTQYF. The CDR3 bases are TGTGCCAGCAGGCCTAGCGTAGCAGATACGCAGTATTTT. The gene calls are TRBV2 and TRBJ2-3; D is possibly TRBD2 (6 bases). Trimming took off 6 bases at V and 4 bases at J, with 11 bases between the two ends. Looked up from germline, CDR1 is SNHLY and CDR2 is FYNNEI. CDR3 length: 13 amino acids. Together with reference TRBV2 and TRBJ2-3, the CDR3 gives the full variable domain: EPEVTQTPSHQVTQMGQEVILRCVPISNHLYFYWYRQILGQKVEFLVSFYNNEISEKSEIFDDQFSVERPDGSNFTLKIRSTKLEDSAMYFCASRPSVADTQYFGPGTRLTVL.

This chain's CDR3 is CASSPRWDSSYNEQFF. In DNA form, the CDR3 reads TGTGCCAGCAGCCCCAGGTGGGACAGCTCCTACAATGAGCAGTTCTTC. The chain is built from TRBV7-3 and TRBJ2-1; 7 positions agree with TRBD1. The CDR3 contains 16 residues. Germline loops: CDR1 SGHTA, CDR2 FQGTGA. Trimming cost V 5 bases and J 0 bases; bases outside gene matches: 7.

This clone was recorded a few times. The CDR3 DNA is TGTGCCAGCAGGCGGGACGGTACTAATGAAAAACTGTTTTTT. Its translation is CASRRDGTNEKLFF. This chain links TRBV6-5 with TRBJ1-4; D is perhaps TRBD1 (5 bases). Trimming cost V 6 bases and J 2 bases, with 10 bases left between them. This CDR3 spans 14 amino acids. Germline CDR1 and CDR2: MNHEY and SVGAGI.

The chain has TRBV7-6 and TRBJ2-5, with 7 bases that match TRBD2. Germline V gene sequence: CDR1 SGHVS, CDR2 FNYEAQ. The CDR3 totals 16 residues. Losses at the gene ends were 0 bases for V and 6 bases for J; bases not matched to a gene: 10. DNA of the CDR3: TGTGCCAGCAGCTTAGCGGGAGGGCCCGGGGGTAAGACCCAGTACTTC. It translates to CASSLAGGPGGKTQYF.

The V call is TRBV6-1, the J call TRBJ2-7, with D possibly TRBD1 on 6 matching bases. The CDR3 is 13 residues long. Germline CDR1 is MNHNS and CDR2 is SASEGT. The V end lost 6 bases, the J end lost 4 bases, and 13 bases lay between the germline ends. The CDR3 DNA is TGTGCCAGCAGAAAACAACAGGGTTACGAGCAGTACTTC. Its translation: CASRKQQGYEQYF.

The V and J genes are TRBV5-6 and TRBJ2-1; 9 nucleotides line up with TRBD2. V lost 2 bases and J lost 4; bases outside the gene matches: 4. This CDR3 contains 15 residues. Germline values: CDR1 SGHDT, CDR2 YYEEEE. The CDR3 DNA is TGTGCCAGCAGCTTTAGCGGGGGAGCTTACAATGAGCAGTTCTTC. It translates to CASSFSGGAYNEQFF.

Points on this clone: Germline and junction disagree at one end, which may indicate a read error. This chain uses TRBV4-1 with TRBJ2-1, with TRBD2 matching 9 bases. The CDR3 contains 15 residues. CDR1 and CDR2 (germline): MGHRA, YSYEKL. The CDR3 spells CASSRVSGSYNEQLF. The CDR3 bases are TGCGCCAGCAGCCGAGTTAGCGGGAGTTACAATGAGCAGCTCTTC.

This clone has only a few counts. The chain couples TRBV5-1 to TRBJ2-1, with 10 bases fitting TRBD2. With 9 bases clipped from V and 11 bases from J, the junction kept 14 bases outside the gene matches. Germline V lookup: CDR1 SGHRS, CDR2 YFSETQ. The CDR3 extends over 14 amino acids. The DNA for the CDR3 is TGCGCCACCTACGAGGGGGTAGCGGGGGGTCAGCAGTTCTTC. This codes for CATYEGVAGGQQFF.

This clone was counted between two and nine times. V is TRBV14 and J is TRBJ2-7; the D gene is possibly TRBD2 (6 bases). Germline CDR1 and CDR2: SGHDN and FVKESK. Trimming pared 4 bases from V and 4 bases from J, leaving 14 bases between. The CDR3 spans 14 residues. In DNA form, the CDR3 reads TGTGCCAGCAGCCGGCTGGGCGGGGATTACGAGCAGTACTTC. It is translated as CASSRLGGDYEQYF.

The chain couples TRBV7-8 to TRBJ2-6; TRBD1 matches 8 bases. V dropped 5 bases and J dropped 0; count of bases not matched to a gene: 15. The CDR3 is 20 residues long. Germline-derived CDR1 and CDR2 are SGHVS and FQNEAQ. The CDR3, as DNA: TGTGCCAGCAGCCCCTCGGCAGGGGGCTACGGAAACTCTGGGGCCAACGTCCTGACTTTC. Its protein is CASSPSAGGYGNSGANVLTF. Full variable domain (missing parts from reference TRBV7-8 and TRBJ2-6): GAGVSQSPRYKVAKRGQDVALRCDPISGHVSLFWYQQALGQGPEFLTYFQNEAQLDKSGLPSDRFFAERPEGSVSTLKIQRTQQEDSAVYLCASSPSAGGYGNSGANVLTFGAGSRLTVL.

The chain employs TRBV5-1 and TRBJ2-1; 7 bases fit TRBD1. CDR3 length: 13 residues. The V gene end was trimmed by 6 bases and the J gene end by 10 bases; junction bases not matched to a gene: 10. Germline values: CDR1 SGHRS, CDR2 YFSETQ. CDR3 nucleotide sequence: TGCGCCAGCAAAACCTCTCCGACAGGGGAGCAGTTCTTC. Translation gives CASKTSPTGEQFF.